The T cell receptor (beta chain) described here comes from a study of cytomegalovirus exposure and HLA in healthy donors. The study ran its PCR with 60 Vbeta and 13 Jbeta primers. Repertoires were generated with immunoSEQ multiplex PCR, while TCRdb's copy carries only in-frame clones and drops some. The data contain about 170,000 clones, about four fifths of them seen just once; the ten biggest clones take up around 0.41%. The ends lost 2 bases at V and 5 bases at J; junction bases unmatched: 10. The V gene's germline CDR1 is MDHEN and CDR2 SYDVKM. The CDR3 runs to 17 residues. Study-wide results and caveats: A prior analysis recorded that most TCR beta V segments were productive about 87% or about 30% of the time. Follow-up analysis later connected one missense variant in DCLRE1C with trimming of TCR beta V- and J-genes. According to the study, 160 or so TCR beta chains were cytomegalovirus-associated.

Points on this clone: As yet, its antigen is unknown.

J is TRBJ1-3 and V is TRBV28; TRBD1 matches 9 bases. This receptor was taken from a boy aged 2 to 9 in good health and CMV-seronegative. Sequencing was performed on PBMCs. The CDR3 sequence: CASSLELGQGGRNTIYF. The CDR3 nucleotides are TGTGCCAGCAGTTTAGAGTTGGGACAGGGAGGGAGAAACACCATATATTTT.